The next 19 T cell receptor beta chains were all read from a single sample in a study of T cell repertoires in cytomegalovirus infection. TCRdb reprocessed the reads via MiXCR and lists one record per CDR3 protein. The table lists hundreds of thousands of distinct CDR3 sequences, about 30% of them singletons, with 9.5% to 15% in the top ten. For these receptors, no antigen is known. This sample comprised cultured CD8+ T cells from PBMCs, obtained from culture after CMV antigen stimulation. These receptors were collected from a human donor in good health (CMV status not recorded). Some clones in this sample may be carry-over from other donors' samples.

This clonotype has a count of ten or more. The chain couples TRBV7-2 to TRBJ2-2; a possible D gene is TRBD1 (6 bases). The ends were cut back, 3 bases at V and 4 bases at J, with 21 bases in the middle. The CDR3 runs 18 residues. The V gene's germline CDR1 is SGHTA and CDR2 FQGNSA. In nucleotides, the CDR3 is TGTGCCAGCAGCTTCTCCCAGGGGATGGTCGTAAGCACCGGGGAGCTGTTTTTT. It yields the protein CASSFSQGMVVSTGELFF.

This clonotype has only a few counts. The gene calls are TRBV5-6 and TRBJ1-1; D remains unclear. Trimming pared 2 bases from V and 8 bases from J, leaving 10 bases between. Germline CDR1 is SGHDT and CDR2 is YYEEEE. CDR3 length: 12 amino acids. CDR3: CASSFRSREAFF. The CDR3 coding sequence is TGTGCCAGCAGCTTTCGGAGTCGGGAAGCTTTCTTT.

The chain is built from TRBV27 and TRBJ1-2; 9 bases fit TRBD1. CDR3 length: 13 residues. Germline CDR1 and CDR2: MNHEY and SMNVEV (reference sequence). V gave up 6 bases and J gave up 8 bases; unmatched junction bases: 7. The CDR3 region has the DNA TGTGCCAGCAGCTCAGGGACAGGGCAAGGCTACACCTTC. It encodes CASSSGTGQGYTF.

CDR3 loop: CASSSTEEGGETQYF. The CDR3 DNA reads as TGTGCCAGCAGTTCCACGGAGGAGGGTGGGGAGACCCAGTACTTC. This chain links TRBV12-3 or TRBV12-4 with TRBJ2-5; D is perhaps TRBD2 (6 bases). The CDR3 length is 15 residues. V was pared by 4 bases and J by 5 bases, with 17 bases between.

CDR3 sequence (DNA): TGTGCCAGCAGCACCCGGGACAGGCTTGGATTCGGCTACACCTTC. It translates to CASSTRDRLGFGYTF. The chain joins TRBV7-6 to TRBJ1-2; 8 nucleotides agree with TRBD1. Germline-derived CDR1 and CDR2 are SGHVS and FNYEAQ. The length of the CDR3 is 15 residues. Unmatched junction bases numbered 13, after V lost 5 bases and J lost 8 bases.

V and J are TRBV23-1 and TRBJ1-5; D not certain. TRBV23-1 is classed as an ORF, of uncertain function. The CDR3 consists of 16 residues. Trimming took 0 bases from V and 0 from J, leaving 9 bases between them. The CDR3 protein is CASSQSLTDSNQPQHF. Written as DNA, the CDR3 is TGCGCCAGCAGTCAATCGCTGACGGATAGCAATCAGCCCCAGCATTTT.

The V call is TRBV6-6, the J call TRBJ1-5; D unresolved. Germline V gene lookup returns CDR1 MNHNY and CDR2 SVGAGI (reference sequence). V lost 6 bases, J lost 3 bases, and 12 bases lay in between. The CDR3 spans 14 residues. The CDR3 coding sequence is TGTGCCAGCAGGGACCCAGGAGACAATCAGCCCCAGCATTTT. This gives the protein CASRDPGDNQPQHF.

The CDR3 DNA follows: TGTGCCAGCAGTTCGGGAGGAATTACCGGGGAGCTGTTTTTT. Protein sequence: CASSSGGITGELFF. The chain is built from TRBV6-5 and TRBJ2-2; TRBD2 matches at 7 bases. V was pared by 4 bases and J by 5 bases, with 4 bases of the junction left unmatched. CDR1 is MNHEY and CDR2 is SVGAGI in the germline V gene. This CDR3 spans 14 amino acids.

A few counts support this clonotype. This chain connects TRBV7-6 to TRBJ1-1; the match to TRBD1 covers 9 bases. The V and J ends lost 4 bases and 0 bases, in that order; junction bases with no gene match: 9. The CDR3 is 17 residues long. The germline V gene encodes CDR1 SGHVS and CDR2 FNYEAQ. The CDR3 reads CASSSRTGDIMNTEAFF. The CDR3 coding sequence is TGTGCCAGCAGCTCCCGGACAGGGGATATAATGAACACTGAAGCTTTCTTT.

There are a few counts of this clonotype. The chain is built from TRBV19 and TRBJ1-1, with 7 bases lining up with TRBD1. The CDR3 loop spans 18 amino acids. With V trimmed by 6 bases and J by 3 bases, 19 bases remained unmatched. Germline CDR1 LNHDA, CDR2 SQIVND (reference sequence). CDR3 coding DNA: TGTGCCAGTAGATCAGGGGGAGCTGGGGTGATCATCGACACTGAAGCTTTCTTT. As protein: CASRSGGAGVIIDTEAFF.

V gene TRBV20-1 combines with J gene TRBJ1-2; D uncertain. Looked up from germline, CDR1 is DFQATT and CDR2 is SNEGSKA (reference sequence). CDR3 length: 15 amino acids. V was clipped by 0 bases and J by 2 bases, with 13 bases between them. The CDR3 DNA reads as TGCAGTGCTAGAGAGCACAGTGCGGGAAACTATGGCTACACCTTC. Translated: CSAREHSAGNYGYTF.

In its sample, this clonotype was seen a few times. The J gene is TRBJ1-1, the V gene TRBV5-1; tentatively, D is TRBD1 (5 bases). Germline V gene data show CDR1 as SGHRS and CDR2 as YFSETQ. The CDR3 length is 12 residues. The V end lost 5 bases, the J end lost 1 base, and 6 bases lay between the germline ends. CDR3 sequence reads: CASRDKNTEAFF. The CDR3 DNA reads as TGCGCCAGCAGGGACAAGAACACTGAAGCTTTCTTT.

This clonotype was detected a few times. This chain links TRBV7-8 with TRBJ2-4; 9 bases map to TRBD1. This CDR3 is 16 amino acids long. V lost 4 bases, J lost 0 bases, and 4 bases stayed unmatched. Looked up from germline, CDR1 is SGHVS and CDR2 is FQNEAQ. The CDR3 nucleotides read TGTGCCAGCAGCTCGGGACAGGGCTTAGCCAAAAACATTCAGTACTTC. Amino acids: CASSSGQGLAKNIQYF.

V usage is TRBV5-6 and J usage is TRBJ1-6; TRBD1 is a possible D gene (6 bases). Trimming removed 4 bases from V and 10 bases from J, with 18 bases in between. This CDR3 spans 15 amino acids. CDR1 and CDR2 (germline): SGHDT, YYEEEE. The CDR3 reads CASSPRGGGYSPLHF. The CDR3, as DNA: TGTGCCAGCAGCCCAAGGGGAGGGGGGTACTCACCCCTCCACTTT.

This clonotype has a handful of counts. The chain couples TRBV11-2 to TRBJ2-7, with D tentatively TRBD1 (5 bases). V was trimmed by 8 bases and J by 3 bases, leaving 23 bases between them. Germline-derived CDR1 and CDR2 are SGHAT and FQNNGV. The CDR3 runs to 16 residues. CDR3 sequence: CASGLELSGHYYEQYF. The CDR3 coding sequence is TGTGCCAGCGGTTTGGAATTATCCGGACACTACTACGAGCAGTACTTC.

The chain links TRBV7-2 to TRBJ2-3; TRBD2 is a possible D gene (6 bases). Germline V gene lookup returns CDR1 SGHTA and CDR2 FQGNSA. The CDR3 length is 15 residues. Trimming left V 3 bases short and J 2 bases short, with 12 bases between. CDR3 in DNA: TGTGCCAGCAGCTTCAGCGGGCCGTACACAGATACGCAGTATTTT. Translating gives CASSFSGPYTDTQYF.

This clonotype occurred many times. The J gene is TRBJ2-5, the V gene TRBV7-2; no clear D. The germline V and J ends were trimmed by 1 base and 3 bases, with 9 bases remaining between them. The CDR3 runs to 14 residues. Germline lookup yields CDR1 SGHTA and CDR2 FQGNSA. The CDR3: CASSLDREKETQYF. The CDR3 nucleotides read TGTGCCAGCAGCTTAGATAGGGAAAAAGAGACCCAGTACTTC.

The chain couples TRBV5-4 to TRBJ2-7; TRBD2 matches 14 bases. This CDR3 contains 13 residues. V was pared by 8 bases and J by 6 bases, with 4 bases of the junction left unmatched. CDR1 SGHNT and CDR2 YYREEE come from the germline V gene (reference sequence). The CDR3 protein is CASGTSGGLEQYV. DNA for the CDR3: TGTGCCAGTGGGACTAGCGGGGGCCTCGAGCAGTACGTC.

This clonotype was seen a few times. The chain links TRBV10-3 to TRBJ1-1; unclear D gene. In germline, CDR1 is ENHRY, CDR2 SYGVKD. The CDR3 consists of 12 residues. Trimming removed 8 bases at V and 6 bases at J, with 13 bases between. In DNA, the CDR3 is TGTGCCATCGGGGTGGTTAATTCTGAAGCTTTCTTT. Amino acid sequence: CAIGVVNSEAFF.